These T cell receptor beta chains were read from a single sample in a study of blood T cell repertoires in COVID-19. Method: immunoSEQ multiplex PCR; TCRdb's copy keeps in-frame clones and lacks some. Of about 140,000 clones listed, about 84% are singletons. Material: PBMCs or T cells enriched from blood (not recorded which). These receptors all stem from a young woman who had been exposed to COVID-19. Both conserved end residues are part of each CDR3. Each record gives: D gene, V gene, J gene, clone size, CDR3 protein, CDR3 DNA. D genes are given only for firm matches. Not all rows give a size; the values are once, few, many and, for expanded clones, a class.

NA	TRBV2	TRBJ1-2	few	CASSTRGGNGYTF	TGTGCCAGCAGCACGCGGGGGGGCAATGGCTACACCTTC
NA	TRBV2	TRBJ1-6	NA	CASSGTFYNSPLHF	TGTGCCAGCAGCGGGACATTCTATAATTCACCCCTCCACTTT
NA	TRBV5-1	TRBJ2-3	NA	CASSFRPGGTDTQYF	TGCGCCAGCAGTTTCCGTCCAGGGGGCACAGATACGCAGTATTTT
TRBD1	TRBV27	TRBJ1-1	many	CASSSGQGDEAFF	TGTGCCAGCAGTTCGGGACAGGGAGATGAAGCTTTCTTT
TRBD1	TRBV4-1	TRBJ2-7	few	CASSQELPTGAYEQYF	TGCGCCAGCAGCCAAGAATTACCGACAGGGGCCTACGAGCAGTACTTC
TRBD1	TRBV18	TRBJ2-4	few	CASSPPDRGAKNIQYF	TGTGCCAGCTCACCACCGGACAGGGGAGCCAAAAACATTCAGTACTTC
NA	TRBV18	TRBJ1-2	many	CASSPLARNYGYTF	TGTGCCAGCTCTCCTCTGGCCAGAAACTATGGCTACACCTTC
TRBD1	TRBV18	TRBJ1-1	NA	CASSLGTAMNTEAFF	TGTGCCAGCTCACTAGGGACAGCCATGAACACTGAAGCTTTCTTT
NA	TRBV12-3/TRBV12-4	TRBJ1-1	once	CASSLGATPQAFF	TGTGCCAGCAGTTTGGGAGCTACGCCGCAAGCTTTCTTT
TRBD1	TRBV18	TRBJ1-2	NA	CASSPASGTVGGYTF	TGTGCCAGCTCACCTGCCTCCGGGACAGTTGGTGGCTACACCTTC
TRBD2	TRBV27	TRBJ2-5	NA	CASSSGLAGFQETQYF	TGTGCCAGCAGTTCCGGACTAGCAGGATTCCAAGAGACCCAGTACTTC
NA	TRBV9	TRBJ2-2	once	CASSASGTLNTGELFF	TGTGCCAGCAGCGCTTCCGGGACACTTAACACCGGGGAGCTGTTTTTT
TRBD2	TRBV10-2	TRBJ2-3	NA	CASSAGPTDTQYF	TGCGCCAGTTCAGCGGGACCCACAGATACGCAGTATTTT
TRBD2	TRBV15	TRBJ2-7	NA	CATSRGLGLAGAYEQYF	TGTGCCACCAGCAGAGGCCTCGGACTAGCGGGAGCCTACGAGCAGTACTTC
NA	TRBV6-2/TRBV6-3	TRBJ2-1	once	CASSQTRYEQFF	TGTGCCAGCAGTCAAACTAGATATGAGCAGTTCTTC
TRBD1	TRBV30	TRBJ1-1	NA	CAWAPGTGPNTEAFF	TGTGCCTGGGCCCCCGGGACAGGACCGAACACTGAAGCTTTCTTT
TRBD1	TRBV6-5	TRBJ1-1	NA	CASSYGRGLTEAFF	TGTGCCAGCAGTTACGGTAGGGGGCTCACTGAAGCTTTCTTT
TRBD1	TRBV19	TRBJ1-2	NA	CASSRDRDYGYTF	TGTGCCAGTAGTAGGGACAGAGACTATGGCTACACCTTC
TRBD2	TRBV19	TRBJ2-3	NA	CASSPGTSGTKPQYF	TGTGCCAGTAGCCCCGGGACTAGCGGGACTAAGCCGCAGTATTTT
TRBD1	TRBV18	TRBJ2-2	NA	CASGHRGLDTGELFF	TGTGCCAGCGGCCACAGGGGGCTGGACACCGGGGAGCTGTTTTTT
TRBD2	TRBV19	TRBJ2-3	NA	CASSRGSGRADTQYF	TGTGCCAGTAGTAGAGGGAGCGGGAGGGCAGATACGCAGTATTTT
NA	TRBV18	TRBJ1-1	NA	CASSLGGGNTEAFF	TGTGCCAGCTCACTCGGTGGAGGGAACACTGAAGCTTTCTTT
NA	TRBV5-1	TRBJ2-7	NA	CASSLTQGPYEQYF	TGCGCCAGCAGCCTCACACAGGGACCCTACGAGCAGTACTTC
NA	TRBV27	TRBJ1-1	few	CASSLFQGNTEAFF	TGTGCCAGCAGTTTATTTCAGGGGAACACTGAAGCTTTCTTT
NA	TRBV27	TRBJ2-7	NA	CASSKTISGFYEQYF	TGTGCCAGCAGCAAGACCATCTCAGGGTTCTACGAGCAGTACTTC
TRBD2	TRBV5-4	TRBJ2-3	NA	CASSLARVSGRDTQYF	TGTGCCAGCAGCTTGGCCCGAGTTAGCGGGCGAGATACGCAGTATTTT
TRBD1	TRBV28	TRBJ1-3	NA	CASRGQRYSGNTIYF	TGTGCCAGCAGGGGACAGCGCTACTCTGGAAACACCATATATTTT
TRBD1	TRBV7-8	TRBJ1-6	NA	CASSSYRGGNSPLHF	TGTGCCAGCAGCTCTTACAGGGGAGGTAATTCACCCCTCCACTTT
TRBD1	TRBV6-5	TRBJ2-3	NA	CASRDRVTDTQYF	TGTGCCAGTAGGGACAGAGTCACAGATACGCAGTATTTT
NA	TRBV19	TRBJ2-1	NA	CATRRGNEQFF	TGTGCCACCAGGAGGGGCAATGAGCAGTTCTTC
NA	TRBV4-1	TRBJ1-1	once	CASSQDRAGNTEAFF	TGCGCCAGCAGCCAAGATCGGGCGGGGAACACTGAAGCTTTCTTT
TRBD2	TRBV9	TRBJ2-3	few	CASSVRAGATDTQYF	TGTGCCAGCAGCGTACGAGCGGGAGCCACAGATACGCAGTATTTT
NA	TRBV7-9	TRBJ1-6	NA	CASSLAFSTENSPLHF	TGTGCCAGCAGCTTAGCGTTCTCGACAGAAAATTCACCCCTCCACTTT
NA	TRBV15	TRBJ1-4	few	CATSRDKGGAEKLFF	TGTGCCACCAGCAGAGATAAGGGAGGGGCTGAAAAACTGTTTTTT
TRBD2	TRBV18	TRBJ2-1	NA	CASSPLGLADYNEQFF	TGTGCCAGCTCACCGTTGGGACTAGCGGATTACAATGAGCAGTTCTTC
TRBD2	TRBV7-9	TRBJ2-7	NA	CASSFLAGAPLWSYEQYF	TGTGCCAGCAGCTTCCTAGCGGGAGCGCCCCTTTGGAGCTACGAGCAGTACTTC
NA	TRBV25-1	TRBJ1-4	NA	CASSESPRGNEKLFF	TGTGCCAGCAGTGAATCTCCTCGCGGAAATGAAAAACTGTTTTTT
NA	TRBV19	TRBJ1-6	few	CASSPSGGGGRSPLHF	TGTGCCAGTAGTCCCAGTGGCGGGGGGGGACGTTCACCCCTCCACTTT
NA	TRBV28	TRBJ1-2	NA	CASEGQLNYGYTF	TGTGCCAGCGAGGGACAACTTAACTATGGCTACACCTTC
NA	TRBV18	TRBJ1-2	NA	CASSPSGGGYTF	TGTGCCAGCTCACCATCAGGTGGCGGCTACACCTTC
NA	TRBV6-2/TRBV6-3	TRBJ2-2	NA	CASSNNRAGELFF	TGTGCCAGCAGTAATAATCGGGCCGGGGAGCTGTTTTTT
TRBD2	TRBV29-1	TRBJ2-1	NA	CSVDTSGSYNEQFF	TGCAGCGTTGATACCAGCGGGAGTTACAATGAGCAGTTCTTC
NA	TRBV6-5	TRBJ1-2	NA	CASGPRSSYGYTF	TGTGCCAGCGGTCCGAGGTCCTCATATGGCTACACCTTC
NA	TRBV2	TRBJ2-7	NA	CASSEGGRSSYEQYF	TGTGCCAGCAGTGAAGGAGGCCGAAGCTCCTACGAGCAGTACTTC
TRBD2	TRBV13	TRBJ2-7	NA	CASSLTGLAVSKPSYEQYF	TGTGCCAGCAGCCTCACTGGACTAGCGGTCTCTAAACCTTCCTACGAGCAGTACTTC
NA	TRBV6-1	TRBJ2-1	NA	CASSEAGRGRSYNEQFF	TGTGCCAGCAGTGAAGCGGGTCGGGGGAGATCCTACAATGAGCAGTTCTTC
NA	TRBV30	TRBJ2-2	NA	CAWSGTSNTGELFF	TGTGCCTGGAGCGGGACTTCGAACACCGGGGAGCTGTTTTTT
NA	TRBV28	TRBJ1-6	NA	CASRSLNRVNSPLHF	TGTGCCAGCAGGTCCCTAAACAGGGTCAATTCACCCCTCCACTTT
TRBD1	TRBV24-1	TRBJ2-7	NA	CATPGQVTYEQYF	TGTGCCACCCCGGGACAGGTCACCTACGAGCAGTACTTC
NA	TRBV19	TRBJ2-7	NA	CASSMRVSTYEQYF	TGTGCCAGTAGTATGAGGGTGAGCACCTACGAGCAGTACTTC
NA	TRBV19	TRBJ2-7	NA	CASSIALSYEQYF	TGTGCCAGTAGTATTGCCCTCAGTTACGAGCAGTACTTC
TRBD2	TRBV7-2	TRBJ2-4	NA	CASSATSGRKNIQYF	TGTGCCAGCAGCGCGACTAGCGGGAGAAAAAACATTCAGTACTTC
TRBD2	TRBV3-1/TRBV3-2	TRBJ2-5	once	CASSQVGLAGETQYF	TGTGCCAGCAGCCAAGTGGGACTAGCTGGAGAGACCCAGTACTTC
NA	TRBV5-1	TRBJ2-1	NA	CASSLDTRGYNEQFF	TGCGCCAGCAGCTTGGATACTAGGGGGTACAATGAGCAGTTCTTC
NA	TRBV6-1	TRBJ2-1	NA	CASSEKDFHREQFF	TGTGCCAGCAGTGAAAAGGACTTCCATAGGGAGCAGTTCTTC
TRBD2	TRBV4-3	TRBJ2-1	many	CASSQEVAGQYNEQFF	TGCGCCAGCAGCCAAGAAGTAGCGGGACAATACAATGAGCAGTTCTTC
NA	TRBV7-9	TRBJ2-6	NA	CASSEVAGANVLTF	TGTGCCAGCAGCGAGGTAGCGGGGGCCAACGTCCTGACTTTC
NA	TRBV28	TRBJ1-2	NA	CASSLYGGGYGYTF	TGTGCCAGCAGTTTATATGGGGGGGGCTATGGCTACACCTTC